This TCR beta chain is drawn from a study of T cell changes during pregnancy in multiple sclerosis. Sequencing used immunoSEQ multiplex PCR; TCRdb keeps in-frame clones, though not all of them. Of some 60,000 clones in the sample, approximately 90% are singletons; the top ten hold around 3%. This CDR3 has 16 residues. The germline V gene encodes CDR1 LNHDA and CDR2 SQIVND (reference sequence). Trimming stripped 0 bases from V and 3 bases from J, with 11 bases between. The sequencing used peripheral blood, collected in the third trimester of pregnancy. The source is a female donor in good health, enrolled as a control in a pregnancy study. The V and J genes are TRBV19 and TRBJ1-4; tentatively, D is TRBD1 (5 bases). The CDR3 spells CASSIDLGGSNEKLFF. CDR3 coding DNA: TGTGCCAGTAGTATAGATCTTGGGGGGTCTAATGAAAAACTGTTTTTT.